Listed below are T cell receptor beta chains from one sample, sequenced in a study of blood T cell repertoires in COVID-19. Sequencing was performed with immunoSEQ multiplex PCR; in TCRdb, only in-frame clones are kept and a portion is missing. Of 150,000 to 200,000 clones listed, roughly 87% were seen once; the top ten hold about 7.1%. The sequencing input was peripheral blood. The receptor set was obtained from an older woman with COVID-19, enrolled during active disease. Each CDR3 is given with its conserved first and last residue. Fields, in order: clone size, D gene, V gene, J gene, CDR3 DNA, CDR3 protein. A D gene is named only where the DNA matches it firmly. Expanded clones get a size class; other rows say once, few or many, or leave the size out.

.	TRBD2	TRBV2	TRBJ2-7	TGTGCCAGCAGTGTGGGAGCGGGAGGATCCACCTACGAGCAGTACTTC	CASSVGAGGSTYEQYF
.	TRBD1	TRBV6-5	TRBJ1-1	TGTGCCAGCAGCCTTCAAGGGACAGGGAACACTGAAGCTTTCTTT	CASSLQGTGNTEAFF
.	TRBD1	TRBV11-1	TRBJ1-1	TGTGCCAGCAGCTTCGGGGACAGGGGACTCACTGAAGCTTTCTTT	CASSFGDRGLTEAFF
.	.	TRBV7-2	TRBJ2-5	TGTGCCAGCAGCTTTGTCGGGCAAGAGACCCAGTACTTC	CASSFVGQETQYF
.	.	TRBV11-3	TRBJ2-3	TGTGCCAGCAGCTCCCGGGACTCCCCCACAGATACGCAGTATTTT	CASSSRDSPTDTQYF
.	TRBD1	TRBV19	TRBJ1-2	TGTGCCAGTAGTTCCCGGTGGACAGGGAAGACCTATGGCTACACCTTC	CASSSRWTGKTYGYTF
.	TRBD2	TRBV7-2	TRBJ2-3	TGTGCCAGCAGCTTGACTAGCGGGACGAGAGATACGCAGTATTTT	CASSLTSGTRDTQYF
.	TRBD2	TRBV3-1/TRBV3-2	TRBJ2-2	TGTGCCAGCAGCTGGACTAGTATCGGCGGGGAGCTGTTTTTT	CASSWTSIGGELFF
.	TRBD2	TRBV10-1	TRBJ2-1	TGCGCCAGCAGTGAGTCGACTAGCGGAGGGGATGAGCAGTTCTTC	CASSESTSGGDEQFF
.	.	TRBV24-1	TRBJ2-1	TGTGCCACCAGCGAAAGACTGTACTCTAACAATGAGCAGTTCTTC	CATSERLYSNNEQFF
.	.	TRBV15	TRBJ1-6	TGTGCCACCAGCAGAGGACGGGATAATTCACCCCTCCACTTT	CATSRGRDNSPLHF
.	TRBD2	TRBV12-5	TRBJ2-5	TGTGCTAGTGGTTTATCTAGCGGCCAAGAGACCCAGTACTTC	CASGLSSGQETQYF
.	.	TRBV9	TRBJ1-3	TGTGCCAGCAGCGTAGGGGACACCGGACCTGGAAACACCATATATTTT	CASSVGDTGPGNTIYF
.	TRBD2	TRBV13	TRBJ2-1	TGTGCCAGCAGCTTACCGGTAGCGGGAGTCGTCAATGAGCAGTTCTTC	CASSLPVAGVVNEQFF
.	TRBD2	TRBV6-6	TRBJ2-1	TGTGCCAGCAGTCCCACGTCGACAGACCAGAGGACTAGCGGGAAGCGAAGACCCTACAATGAGCAGTTCTTC	CASSPTSTDQRTSGKRRPYNEQFF
.	TRBD1	TRBV27	TRBJ2-1	TGTGCCAGCAGTCACCGGGACAGGGGATACAATGAGCAGTTCTTC	CASSHRDRGYNEQFF
many	.	TRBV19	TRBJ2-7	TGTGCCAGTAGTAGGAGGGACGGGGACTACGAGCAGTACTTC	CASSRRDGDYEQYF
.	TRBD1	TRBV6-2/TRBV6-3	TRBJ1-5	TGTGCCAGCAGTTATCTAGGGGGCGCGGGGAATCAGCCCCAGCATTTT	CASSYLGGAGNQPQHF
many	TRBD1	TRBV11-3	TRBJ2-7	TGTGCCAGCAGCTTAGGACAGGGGAACGAGCAGTACTTC	CASSLGQGNEQYF
.	TRBD1	TRBV4-2	TRBJ1-3	TGTGCCAGCAGCCAATCCCAGGGGGCAGGTGGAAACACCATATATTTT	CASSQSQGAGGNTIYF
.	.	TRBV28	TRBJ2-1	TGTGCCAGCAGTTTACGGGTCCATGAGCAGTTCTTC	CASSLRVHEQFF
.	.	TRBV2	TRBJ2-7	TGTGCCAGCACCTCAAGGGGACAAGACTACGAGCAGTACTTC	CASTSRGQDYEQYF
.	.	TRBV7-6	TRBJ2-2	TGTGCCAGCAGCTTAATCGACACGCTGAACACCGGGGAGCTGTTTTTT	CASSLIDTLNTGELFF
.	.	TRBV2	TRBJ1-3	TGTGCCAGCAGTGGGCCACTACTTGGAAACACCATATATTTT	CASSGPLLGNTIYF
few	TRBD1	TRBV3-1/TRBV3-2	TRBJ1-6	TGTGCCAGCAGCCTCCGGGACAGGAATTCACCCCTCCACTTT	CASSLRDRNSPLHF
.	TRBD2	TRBV2	TRBJ2-7	TGTGCCAGCAGTGGGACGACTAGCGGGATAATTTACGAGCAGTACTTC	CASSGTTSGIIYEQYF
.	TRBD1	TRBV2	TRBJ1-3	TGTGCCAGCAGTGTTACCGGGACAGGCGACTCTGGAAACACCATATATTTT	CASSVTGTGDSGNTIYF
.	.	TRBV21-1	TRBJ2-1	TGTGCCAGCAGCGACCTAGGGGTTCCGGACAATGAGCAGTTCTTC	CASSDLGVPDNEQFF
.	TRBD1	TRBV9	TRBJ1-1	TGTGCCAGCGGACAGGGACCGAACACTGAAGCTTTCTTT	CASGQGPNTEAFF
.	.	TRBV5-4	TRBJ2-7	TGTGCCAGCAGCTTGAGTGGGGCGAGGTACGAGCAGTACTTC	CASSLSGARYEQYF
.	.	TRBV3-1/TRBV3-2	TRBJ1-1	TGTGCCAGCAGCCACCAGGGGTACACTGAAGCTTTCTTT	CASSHQGYTEAFF
.	TRBD1	TRBV24-1	TRBJ2-5	TGTGCCACCAGTGAACACGGACAGGAAGAGGAGACCCAGTACTTC	CATSEHGQEEETQYF
.	.	TRBV6-2/TRBV6-3	TRBJ1-1	TGTGCCAGCAGTTACTACGCTTACTCCAACACTGAAGCTTTCTTT	CASSYYAYSNTEAFF
.	TRBD2	TRBV5-8	TRBJ2-2	TGTGCCAGCAGCTCGGGACTAGGAATTACCGGGGAGCTGTTTTTT	CASSSGLGITGELFF
.	TRBD2	TRBV5-1	TRBJ2-5	TGCGCCAGCAGCCATGGGACTAGCGGGAGGGCTCAGACCCAGTACTTC	CASSHGTSGRAQTQYF
.	.	TRBV10-2	TRBJ2-3	TGCGCCAGCAGTGAGGAGGACACAGATACGCAGTATTTT	CASSEEDTDTQYF
.	TRBD2	TRBV5-4	TRBJ2-2	TGTGCCAGCAGCCCGACTAGCGGGAGCGGGAACACCGGGGAGCTGTTTTTT	CASSPTSGSGNTGELFF
.	.	TRBV27	TRBJ1-5	TGTGCCAGCAGTACCGATAGTCAGCGGCCCCAGCATTTT	CASSTDSQRPQHF
once	TRBD2	TRBV6-5	TRBJ2-5	TGTGCCAGCAGTTACTCGCGGGGGCAAGAGACCCAGTACTTC	CASSYSRGQETQYF
.	TRBD1	TRBV6-5	TRBJ2-2	TGTGCCAGCGGTTGGGGACAGGGGGGCACCGGGGAGCTGTTTTTT	CASGWGQGGTGELFF
.	.	TRBV28	TRBJ1-1	TGTGCCAGCAGGGGGCGAACTGAAGCTTTCTTT	CASRGRTEAFF